These 9 T cell receptor beta chains were sequenced from one sample in a study of OX40 agonist ivuxolimab in advanced cancers. TCRdb keeps only in-frame clones here, not all; method: immunoSEQ multiplex PCR. The sample shows around 67,000 clones, roughly 84% of them seen only once. Here the sequenced sample was CD4+ or CD8+ T cells sorted from blood, taken in a trial of the OX40 agonist ivuxolimab. The receptors shown here come from an adult with an advanced solid tumor such as melanoma, head and neck, liver or kidney cancer.

The chain uses TRBV5-8 and TRBJ1-5; weak D call: TRBD1 (5 bases). The CDR3 runs 13 residues. Germline assignment: CDR1 SGHTS and CDR2 YDEGEE. Deletions cut 5 bases from V and 7 bases from J, with 13 bases between. This CDR3 is CASSRGESQPQHF. CDR3 bases: TGTGCCAGCAGTCGGGGGGAAAGCCAGCCCCAGCATTTT.

V is TRBV11-2 and J is TRBJ1-1; D might be TRBD1 (6 bases). Germline values: CDR1 SGHAT, CDR2 FQNNGV. The CDR3 runs to 13 residues. V was clipped by 2 bases and J by 5 bases, with 9 bases between them. CDR3 region: CASSLMRGTEAFF. CDR3 bases: TGTGCCAGCAGCTTAATGAGGGGGACTGAAGCTTTCTTT.

The count of this clone is one. The chain links TRBV6-1 to TRBJ1-3; no clear D gene. Germline V CDR1 and CDR2: MNHNS, SASEGT. With 1 base removed from V and 0 bases from J, the gap between germline ends came to 7 bases. The CDR3 consists of 15 residues. The chain's CDR3 is CASSEGSSSGNTIYF. CDR3 DNA sequence: TGTGCCAGCAGTGAAGGGAGTTCCTCTGGAAACACCATATATTTT.

This clone was counted between two and nine times. V gene TRBV4-2 combines with J gene TRBJ2-3; 7 nucleotides align to TRBD1. The CDR3 length is 16 residues. CDR1 and CDR2 (germline): LGHNA, YNFKEQ. The junction had 8 bases not matched to a gene; V was cut back by 2 bases and J by 3 bases. The CDR3 region has the DNA TGTGCCAGCAGCCAATACGACAGGGCCATGACAGATACGCAGTATTTT. Translated, it gives CASSQYDRAMTDTQYF.

The V and J genes are TRBV7-2 and TRBJ1-5; the match to TRBD1 covers 7 bases. Germline trimming cut 5 bases from V and 6 bases from J; bases unmatched to any gene: 10. The CDR3 extends over 15 amino acids. Germline assignment: CDR1 SGHTA and CDR2 FQGNSA. The CDR3 protein is CASSRDRAGTQPQHF. The CDR3 DNA reads TGTGCCAGCAGCCGAGACAGGGCTGGAACTCAGCCCCAGCATTTT.

This sequence joins TRBV9 and TRBJ2-1; D uncertain. The V gene lost 3 bases and the J gene lost 5 bases, with 18 bases spanning the gap. Germline V gene sequence: CDR1 SGDLS, CDR2 YYNGEE. The CDR3 runs 16 residues. CDR3 loop: CASSAWISSWDNEQFF. In DNA, the CDR3 is TGTGCCAGCAGCGCCTGGATCTCCTCCTGGGACAATGAGCAGTTCTTC.

CDR3 loop: CASSERTSGRISSYNEQFF. DNA for the CDR3: TGTGCCAGCAGTGAGCGGACTAGCGGGAGGATCAGCTCCTACAATGAGCAGTTCTTC. J is TRBJ2-1 and V is TRBV6-1; 14 bases map to TRBD2. The V segment lost 3 bases and the J segment 0 bases; nucleotides outside the gene matches: 7. This CDR3 spans 19 amino acids. Germline CDR1 reads MNHNS; CDR2 reads SASEGT.

The J gene is TRBJ2-1, the V gene TRBV11-1; perhaps TRBD1 as D (6 bases). This CDR3 region has 14 residues. The V end lost 5 bases, the J end lost 3 bases, and 11 bases lay between the germline ends. CDR1 and CDR2 (germline): SGHAT, FQDESV (reference sequence). The CDR3 DNA is TGTGCCAGCAGCCAGGGACACGGCTACAATGAGCAGTTCTTC. It specifies CASSQGHGYNEQFF. Complete variable domain (other parts from reference TRBV11-1 and TRBJ2-1): EAEVAQSPRYKITEKSQAVAFWCDPISGHATLYWYRQILGQGPELLVQFQDESVVDDSQLPKDRFSAERLKGVDSTLKIQPAELGDSAMYLCASSQGHGYNEQFFGPGTRLTVL.

The rearrangement joins TRBV7-3 to TRBJ2-3, with 14 bases fitting TRBD2. Per germline, CDR1 SGHTA and CDR2 FQGTGA. J was trimmed by 4 bases and V by 5 bases; bases with no gene match: 8. CDR3 length: 17 amino acids. CDR3 in DNA: TGTGCCAGCAGCCCCCGACTAGCGGGAGGGCCAGCAGATACGCAGTATTTT. Translated, it gives CASSPRLAGGPADTQYF.